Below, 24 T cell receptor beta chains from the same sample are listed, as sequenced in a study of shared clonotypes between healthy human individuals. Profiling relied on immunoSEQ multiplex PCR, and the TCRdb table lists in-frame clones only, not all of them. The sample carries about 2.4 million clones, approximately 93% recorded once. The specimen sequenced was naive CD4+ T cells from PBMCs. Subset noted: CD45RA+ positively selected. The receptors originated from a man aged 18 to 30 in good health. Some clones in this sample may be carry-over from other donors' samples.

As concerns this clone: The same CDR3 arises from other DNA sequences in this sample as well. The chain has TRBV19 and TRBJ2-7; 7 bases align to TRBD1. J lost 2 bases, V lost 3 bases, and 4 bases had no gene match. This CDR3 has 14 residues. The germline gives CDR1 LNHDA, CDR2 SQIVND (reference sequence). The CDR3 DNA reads TGTGCCAGTAGTATCGTCCAGGGGGCCTACGAGCAGTACTTC. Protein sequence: CASSIVQGAYEQYF.

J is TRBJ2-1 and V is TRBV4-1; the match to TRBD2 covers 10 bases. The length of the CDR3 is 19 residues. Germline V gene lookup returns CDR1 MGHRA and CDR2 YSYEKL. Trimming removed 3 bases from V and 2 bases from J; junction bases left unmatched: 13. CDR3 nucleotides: TGCGCCAGCAGCCAGAGCATAGCGGGAGGTCCCCAAACCTACAATGAGCAGTTCTTC. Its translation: CASSQSIAGGPQTYNEQFF.

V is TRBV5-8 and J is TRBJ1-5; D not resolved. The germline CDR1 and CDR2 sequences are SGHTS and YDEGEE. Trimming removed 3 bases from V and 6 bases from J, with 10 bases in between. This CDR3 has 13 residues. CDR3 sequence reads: CASSSRMFQPQHF. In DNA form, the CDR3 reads TGTGCCAGCAGCTCAAGGATGTTTCAGCCCCAGCATTTT.

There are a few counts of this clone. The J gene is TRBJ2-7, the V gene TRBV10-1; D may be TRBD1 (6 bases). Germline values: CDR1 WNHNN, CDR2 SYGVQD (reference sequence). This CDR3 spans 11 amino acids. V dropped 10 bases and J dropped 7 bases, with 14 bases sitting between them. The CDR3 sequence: CANPGHEEQYF. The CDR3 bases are TGCGCCAACCCGGGACACGAAGAGCAGTACTTC.

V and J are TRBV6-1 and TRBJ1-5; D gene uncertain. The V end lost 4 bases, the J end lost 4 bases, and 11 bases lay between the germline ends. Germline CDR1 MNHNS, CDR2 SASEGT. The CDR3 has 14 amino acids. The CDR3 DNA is TGTGCCAGCAGTGTAACCCGAACGAATCAGCCCCAGCATTTT. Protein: CASSVTRTNQPQHF.

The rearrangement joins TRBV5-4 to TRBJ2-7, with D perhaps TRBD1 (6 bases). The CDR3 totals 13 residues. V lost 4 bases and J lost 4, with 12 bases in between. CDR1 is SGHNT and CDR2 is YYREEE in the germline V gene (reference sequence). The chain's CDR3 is CASSRQDGYEQYF. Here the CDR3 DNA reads TGTGCCAGCAGCCGACAGGACGGTTACGAGCAGTACTTC.

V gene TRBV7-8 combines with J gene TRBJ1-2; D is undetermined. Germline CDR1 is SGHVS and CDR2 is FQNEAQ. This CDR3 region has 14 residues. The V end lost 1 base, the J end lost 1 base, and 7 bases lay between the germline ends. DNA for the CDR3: TGTGCCAGCAGCTTAGAACGGATTAACTATGGCTACACCTTC. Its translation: CASSLERINYGYTF.

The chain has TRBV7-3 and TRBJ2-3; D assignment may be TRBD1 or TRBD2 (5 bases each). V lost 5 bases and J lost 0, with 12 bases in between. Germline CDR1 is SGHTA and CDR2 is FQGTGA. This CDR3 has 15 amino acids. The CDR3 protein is CASSRDLGSTDTQYF. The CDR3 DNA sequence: TGTGCCAGCAGCCGGGACCTGGGGAGCACAGATACGCAGTATTTT.

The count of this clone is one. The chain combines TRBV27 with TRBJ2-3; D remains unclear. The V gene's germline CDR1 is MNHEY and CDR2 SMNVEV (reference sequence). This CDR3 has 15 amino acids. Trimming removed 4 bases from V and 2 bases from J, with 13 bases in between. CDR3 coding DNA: TGTGCCAGCAGTTCCTCTAACGAATACACAGATACGCAGTATTTT. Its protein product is CASSSSNEYTDTQYF.

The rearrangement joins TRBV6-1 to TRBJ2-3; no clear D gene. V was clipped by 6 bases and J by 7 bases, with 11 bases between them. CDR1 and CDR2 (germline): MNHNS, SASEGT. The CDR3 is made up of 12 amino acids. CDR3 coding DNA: TGTGCCAGCAGGGCGGAGCCAAATACGCAGTATTTT. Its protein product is CASRAEPNTQYF.

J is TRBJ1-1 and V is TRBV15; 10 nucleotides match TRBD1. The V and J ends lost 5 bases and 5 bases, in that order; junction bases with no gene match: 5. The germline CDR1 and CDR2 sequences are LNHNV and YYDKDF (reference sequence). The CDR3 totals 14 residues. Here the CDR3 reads CATSSRQGATEAFF. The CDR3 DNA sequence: TGTGCCACCAGCTCCCGACAGGGGGCAACTGAAGCTTTCTTT.

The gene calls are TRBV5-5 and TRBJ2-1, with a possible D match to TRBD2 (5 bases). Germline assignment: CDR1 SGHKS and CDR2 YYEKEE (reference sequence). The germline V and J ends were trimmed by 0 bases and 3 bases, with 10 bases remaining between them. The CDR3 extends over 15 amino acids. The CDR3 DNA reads TGTGCCAGCAGCTTGGGAGGACTCCTCTACAATGAGCAGTTCTTC. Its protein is CASSLGGLLYNEQFF.

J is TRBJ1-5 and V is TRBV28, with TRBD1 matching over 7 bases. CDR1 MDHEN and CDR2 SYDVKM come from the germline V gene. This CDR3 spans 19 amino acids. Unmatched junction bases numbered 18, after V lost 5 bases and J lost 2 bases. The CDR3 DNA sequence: TGTGCCAGCAGTGAGAGTAGGGACAGCAGAGCGAGTGGCAATCAGCCCCAGCATTTT. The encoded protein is CASSESRDSRASGNQPQHF.

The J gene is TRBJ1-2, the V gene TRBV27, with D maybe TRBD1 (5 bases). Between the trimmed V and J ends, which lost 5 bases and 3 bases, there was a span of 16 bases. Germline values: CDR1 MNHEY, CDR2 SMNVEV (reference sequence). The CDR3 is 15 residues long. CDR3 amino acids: CASSTTLGAYYGYTF. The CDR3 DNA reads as TGTGCCAGCAGTACAACCCTCGGGGCCTACTATGGCTACACCTTC.

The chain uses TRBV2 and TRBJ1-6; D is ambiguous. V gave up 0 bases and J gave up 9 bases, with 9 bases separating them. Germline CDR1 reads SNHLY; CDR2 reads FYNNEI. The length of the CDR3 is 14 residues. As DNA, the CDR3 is TGTGCCAGCAGTGAAGCGCTTGCGGTTTCACCCCTCCACTTT. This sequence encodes CASSEALAVSPLHF. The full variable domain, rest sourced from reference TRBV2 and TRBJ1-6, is EPEVTQTPSHQVTQMGQEVILRCVPISNHLYFYWYRQILGQKVEFLVSFYNNEISEKSEIFDDQFSVERPDGSNFTLKIRSTKLEDSAMYFCASSEALAVSPLHFGNGTRLTVT.

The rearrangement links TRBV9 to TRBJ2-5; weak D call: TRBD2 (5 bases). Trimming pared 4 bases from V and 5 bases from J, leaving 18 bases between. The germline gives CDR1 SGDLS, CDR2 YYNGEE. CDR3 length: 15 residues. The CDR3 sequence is CASSPGREWAETQYF. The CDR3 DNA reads TGTGCCAGCAGCCCCGGCCGGGAATGGGCGGAGACCCAGTACTTC.

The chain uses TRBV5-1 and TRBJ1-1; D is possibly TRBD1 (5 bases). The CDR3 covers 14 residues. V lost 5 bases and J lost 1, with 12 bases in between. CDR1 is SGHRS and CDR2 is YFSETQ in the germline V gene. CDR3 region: CASRRDGPNTEAFF. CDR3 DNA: TGCGCCAGCAGGAGGGACGGACCGAACACTGAAGCTTTCTTT.

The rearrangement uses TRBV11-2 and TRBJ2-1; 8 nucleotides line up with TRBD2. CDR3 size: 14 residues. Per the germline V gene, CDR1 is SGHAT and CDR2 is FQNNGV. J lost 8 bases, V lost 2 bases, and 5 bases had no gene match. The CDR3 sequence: CASSLSAGAHEQFF. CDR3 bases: TGTGCCAGCAGCTTATCAGCGGGAGCTCATGAGCAGTTCTTC.

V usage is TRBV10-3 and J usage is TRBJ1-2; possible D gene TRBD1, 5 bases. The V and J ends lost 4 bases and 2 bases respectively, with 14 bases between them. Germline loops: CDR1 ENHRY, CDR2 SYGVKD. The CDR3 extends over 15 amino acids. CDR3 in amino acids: CAISAQVGPNYGYTF. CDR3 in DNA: TGTGCCATCAGTGCACAGGTGGGGCCCAACTATGGCTACACCTTC.

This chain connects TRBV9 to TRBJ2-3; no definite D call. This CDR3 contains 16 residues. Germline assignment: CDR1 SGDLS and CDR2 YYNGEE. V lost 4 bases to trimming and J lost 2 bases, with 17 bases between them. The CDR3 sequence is CASSPNNAVFTDTQYF. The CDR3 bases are TGTGCCAGCAGCCCCAACAACGCGGTTTTCACAGATACGCAGTATTTT.

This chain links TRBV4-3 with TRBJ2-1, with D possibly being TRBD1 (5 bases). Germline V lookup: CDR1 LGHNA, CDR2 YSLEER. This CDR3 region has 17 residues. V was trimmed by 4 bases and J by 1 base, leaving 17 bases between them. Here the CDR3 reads CASSLREGAGSYNEQFF. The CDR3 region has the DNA TGCGCCAGCAGCCTAAGGGAAGGGGCAGGGTCCTACAATGAGCAGTTCTTC.

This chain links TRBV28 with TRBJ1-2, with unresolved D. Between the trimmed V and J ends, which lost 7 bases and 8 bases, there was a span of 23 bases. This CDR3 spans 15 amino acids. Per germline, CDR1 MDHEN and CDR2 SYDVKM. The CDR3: CASIPRFSYLRGYTF. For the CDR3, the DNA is TGTGCCAGCATACCAAGGTTTAGTTATTTGCGCGGCTACACCTTC.

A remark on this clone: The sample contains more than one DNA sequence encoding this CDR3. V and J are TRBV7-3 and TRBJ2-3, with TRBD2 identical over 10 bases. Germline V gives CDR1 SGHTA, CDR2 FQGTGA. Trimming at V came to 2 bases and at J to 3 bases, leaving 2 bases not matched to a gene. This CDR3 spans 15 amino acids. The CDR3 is CASSLGAGGTDTQYF. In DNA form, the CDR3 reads TGTGCCAGCAGCTTAGGAGCGGGAGGGACAGATACGCAGTATTTT.

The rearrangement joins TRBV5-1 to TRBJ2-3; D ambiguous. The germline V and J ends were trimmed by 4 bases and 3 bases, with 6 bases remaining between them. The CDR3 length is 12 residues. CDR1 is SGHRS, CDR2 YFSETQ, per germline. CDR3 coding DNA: TGCGCCAGCAGCATAGCAACAGATACGCAGTATTTT. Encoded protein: CASSIATDTQYF. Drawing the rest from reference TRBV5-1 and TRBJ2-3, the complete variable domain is KAGVTQTPRYLIKTRGQQVTLSCSPISGHRSVSWYQQTPGQGLQFLFEYFSETQRNKGNFPGRFSGRQFSNSRSEMNVSTLELGDSALYLCASSIATDTQYFGPGTRLTVL.